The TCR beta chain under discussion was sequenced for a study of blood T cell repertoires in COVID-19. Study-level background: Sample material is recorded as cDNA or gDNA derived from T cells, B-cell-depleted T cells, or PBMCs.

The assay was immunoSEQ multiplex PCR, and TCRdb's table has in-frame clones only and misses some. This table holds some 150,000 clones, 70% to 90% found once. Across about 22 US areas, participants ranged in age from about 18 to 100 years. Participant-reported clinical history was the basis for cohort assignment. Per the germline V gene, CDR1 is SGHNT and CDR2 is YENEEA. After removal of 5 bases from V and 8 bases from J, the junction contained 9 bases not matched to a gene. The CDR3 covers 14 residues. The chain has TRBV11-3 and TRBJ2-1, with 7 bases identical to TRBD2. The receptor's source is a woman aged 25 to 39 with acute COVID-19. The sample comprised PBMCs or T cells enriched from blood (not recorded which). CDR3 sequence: CASSPGWAGDEQFF. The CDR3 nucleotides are TGTGCCAGCAGCCCTGGTTGGGCGGGAGATGAGCAGTTCTTC.